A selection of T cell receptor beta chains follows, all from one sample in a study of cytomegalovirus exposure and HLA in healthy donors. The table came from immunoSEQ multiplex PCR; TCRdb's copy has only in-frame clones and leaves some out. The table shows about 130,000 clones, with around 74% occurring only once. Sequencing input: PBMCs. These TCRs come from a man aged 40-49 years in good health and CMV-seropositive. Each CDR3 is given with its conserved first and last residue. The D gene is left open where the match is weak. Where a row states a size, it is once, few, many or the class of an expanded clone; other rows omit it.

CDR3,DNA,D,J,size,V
CASSLEPGQGISSYEQYF,TGCGCCAGCAGCTTGGAGCCGGGACAGGGGATTAGCTCCTACGAGCAGTACTTC,TRBD1,TRBJ2-7,NA,TRBV5-1
CASSSTGQALGYTF,TGCGCCAGCAGCTCTACGGGACAGGCTCTTGGCTACACCTTC,TRBD1,TRBJ1-2,NA,TRBV5-1
CASSTFDNHWGDEQYF,TGTGCCAGCTCAACGTTCGACAACCACTGGGGCGACGAGCAGTACTTC,NA,TRBJ2-7,few,TRBV18
CASSVNGLAGVFYEQYF,TGTGCCAGTAGCGTAAACGGACTAGCGGGGGTTTTCTACGAGCAGTACTTC,TRBD2,TRBJ2-7,NA,TRBV19
CASFDAGPTNTGELFF,TGTGCCAGCTTCGACGCGGGGCCTACCAACACCGGGGAGCTGTTTTTT,NA,TRBJ2-2,few,TRBV21-1
CASSIDTSGVNTGELFF,TGTGCCAGCAGCATAGATACTAGCGGGGTGAACACCGGGGAGCTGTTTTTT,TRBD2,TRBJ2-2,NA,TRBV5-6
CASSIEVGRQETQYF,TGTGCCAGTAGTATAGAAGTTGGTAGACAAGAGACCCAGTACTTC,NA,TRBJ2-5,NA,TRBV19
CASSLDSQGAARKLFF,TGTGCCAGCAGCTTAGACTCCCAGGGGGCCGCAAGAAAACTGTTTTTT,TRBD1,TRBJ1-4,NA,TRBV7-8
CASSASLGQGSHEQYF,TGTGCCAGCAGTGCGTCGTTAGGACAGGGATCCCACGAGCAGTACTTC,TRBD1,TRBJ2-7,NA,TRBV25-1
CASSLVWAEETQYF,TGTGCCAGCAGCTTAGTTTGGGCAGAGGAGACCCAGTACTTC,NA,TRBJ2-5,NA,TRBV7-9
CASSLLRLDNEQFF,TGTGCCAGCAGTTTATTGCGACTAGACAATGAGCAGTTCTTC,NA,TRBJ2-1,NA,TRBV28
CASSLRGTGGNEKLFF,TGTGCCAGCAGCTTACGAGGGACAGGGGGTAATGAAAAACTGTTTTTT,TRBD1,TRBJ1-4,NA,TRBV7-8
CAWSVSGFGNSPLHF,TGTGCCTGGAGTGTATCGGGGTTCGGTAATTCACCCCTCCACTTT,NA,TRBJ1-6,NA,TRBV30
CASSETGGAYYGYTF,TGTGCCAGCAGCGAAACAGGGGGCGCCTACTATGGCTACACCTTC,TRBD1,TRBJ1-2,NA,TRBV27
CASSLAGGGNIQYF,TGTGCCAGCAGCTTAGCAGGGGGTGGAAACATTCAGTACTTC,NA,TRBJ2-4,few,TRBV7-2
CATLLTGGVFGYTF,TGTGCCACCTTACTGACAGGGGGCGTCTTTGGCTACACCTTC,TRBD1,TRBJ1-2,NA,TRBV28
CAWSGTGRGYTF,TGTGCCTGGAGTGGGACAGGGCGAGGCTACACCTTC,TRBD1,TRBJ1-2,NA,TRBV30
CASSPGCSYTF,TGTGCCAGCAGCCCAGGGTGTAGCTACACCTTC,NA,TRBJ1-2,NA,TRBV11-3
CASSFGTGASGNTIYF,TGTGCCAGCAGCTTTGGGACAGGGGCCTCTGGAAACACCATATATTTT,TRBD1,TRBJ1-3,NA,TRBV7-6
CASNVLPGNTEAFF,TGTGCCAGCAACGTCCTTCCGGGGAACACTGAAGCTTTCTTT,NA,TRBJ1-1,few,TRBV6-1
CASSLIQPGGNTIYF,TGTGCCAGCAGCTTGATTCAGCCAGGGGGAAACACCATATATTTT,NA,TRBJ1-3,NA,TRBV7-9
CASRGRTVYNEQFF,TGTGCCAGCAGGGGGCGGACGGTATACAATGAGCAGTTCTTC,NA,TRBJ2-1,NA,TRBV6-1
CSVELGSRVLEEQYF,TGCAGCGTTGAACTAGGGTCCAGGGTGCTAGAAGAGCAGTACTTC,NA,TRBJ2-7,NA,TRBV29-1
CPGSARGRHYEQYF,TGTCCTGGGAGCGCACGAGGCCGTCACTACGAGCAGTACTTC,NA,TRBJ2-7,few,TRBV22-1
CSAAGVDTQYF,TGCAGTGCTGCCGGGGTGGATACGCAGTATTTT,NA,TRBJ2-3,NA,TRBV20-1
CASSLVLKPVAGELFF,TGCGCCAGCAGCTTGGTTCTAAAGCCGGTCGCCGGGGAGCTGTTTTTT,NA,TRBJ2-2,NA,TRBV5-1